These T cell receptor beta chains were read from a single sample in a study of blood T cell repertoires in COVID-19. Measured with immunoSEQ multiplex PCR; TCRdb has only the in-frame clones, and not every one. The sample lists about 50,000 clones, about 90% occurring once. What was sequenced was peripheral blood. These receptors were taken from a man of 80 years or more with active or convalescent COVID-19. Each CDR3 is given with its conserved first and last residue. The order of the fields is J gene, clone size, V gene, CDR3 protein. Size is omitted from some rows. Given values are once, few, many or a class for expanded clones.

TRBJ2-7	few	TRBV4-2	CASSQGTASYEQYF
TRBJ2-1	once	TRBV12-3/TRBV12-4	CASSLRESNEQFF
TRBJ1-3	.	TRBV27	CASGTGYSGNTIYF
TRBJ1-5	.	TRBV19	CASSIQGLIKPQHF
TRBJ1-3	.	TRBV7-2	CASSLSPGPNRAGNTIYF
TRBJ2-1	.	TRBV3-1/TRBV3-2	CASSHWGGTSGALREQFF
TRBJ2-3	.	TRBV21-1	CASRKAWPGECTDTQYF
TRBJ2-3	.	TRBV29-1	CSVQQGPDTQYF
TRBJ1-2	.	TRBV6-2/TRBV6-3	CASSQPSGVGYTF
TRBJ2-2	.	TRBV19	CASSTQSGELFF
TRBJ2-1	.	TRBV5-1	CASRVAGVSSYNEQFF
TRBJ1-2	.	TRBV5-1	CASSLEQGVDGYTF
TRBJ1-1	once	TRBV4-3	CASSSRDRGSTEAFF
TRBJ1-4	.	TRBV4-1	CASSRDSSYNEKLFF
TRBJ2-1	.	TRBV6-2/TRBV6-3	CASSNGLAGEQFF
TRBJ1-6	.	TRBV10-2	CASSEIGDSPLHF
TRBJ1-2	.	TRBV2	CASSGTRDFGYNGYTF
TRBJ1-1	.	TRBV5-1	CASGGQGNTEAFF
TRBJ1-5	.	TRBV5-6	CASSFGTGVSNQPQHF
TRBJ2-5	once	TRBV7-2	CASSPLGRGWETQYF
TRBJ2-7	.	TRBV1	CTNRGTGDYEQYF
TRBJ2-7	once	TRBV4-3	CASSQERREVDEQYF
TRBJ2-5	.	TRBV20-1	CSASILQETQYF
TRBJ2-2	.	TRBV2	CASTRDRGLNTGELFF
TRBJ1-6	.	TRBV7-8	CASSFQTGSPLHF